This T cell receptor beta chain originates from a study of shared clonotypes between healthy human individuals. Overall study context: Three plates were used per donor for CD4 naive, three for CD4 memory, two for CD8 naive and one for CD8 memory.

V was pared by 0 bases and J by 7 bases, with 14 bases between. The CDR3 spans 15 residues. The germline gives CDR1 SGDLS, CDR2 YYNGEE. Data came from immunoSEQ multiplex PCR; TCRdb stores just in-frame clones and leaves some out. The sample consists of some 1,100,000 clones, more than 75% of them appearing once. The specimen was memory CD4+ T cells from PBMCs. Subset given: CD45RA-negative fraction. This TCR was recovered from a man aged 18-30 years in good health. Some clones in this sample may be carry-over from other donors' samples. V is TRBV9 and J is TRBJ1-5; D is unresolved. The CDR3 coding sequence is TGTGCCAGCAGCGTAGAGGCGGAAAGAGGCCAGCCCCAGCATTTT. It specifies CASSVEAERGQPQHF.